A selection of T cell receptor beta chains follows, all from one sample in a study of CD8 T cells in ankylosing spondylitis. TCRdb reanalysed the 5' RACE reads using MiXCR and keeps one entry per CDR3 protein. The table shows 200,000 to 250,000 distinct CDR3 sequences, with about 10% occurring only once. Material for sequencing was blood, either unsorted or a sorted T cell fraction (not recorded which). The source of these receptors is a male donor with ankylosing spondylitis or in good health (not recorded which). The CDR3 runs from the conserved cysteine through the conserved F or W. A D gene is named only where the DNA matches it firmly. Size tells how often a clone was seen (once, few, many) or the class of an expanded clone, and some rows leave it out.

J gene	V gene	clone size	D gene	CDR3 DNA	CDR3 protein
TRBJ2-1	TRBV20-1	many	TRBD2	TGCAGTGCTCTCGTTGGGACTAGCACGGATGAGCAGTTCTTC	CSALVGTSTDEQFF
TRBJ1-1	TRBV29-1	many	NA	TGCAGCGTCGTCGGTGGGGGAGGGGGAGACCGGGCGGCTTTCTTT	CSVVGGGGGDRAAFF
TRBJ2-6	TRBV11-2	many	NA	TGTGCCAGCAGCGGGAGAGCGGCGGAACAGGCCTCTGGGGCCAACGTCCTGACTTTC	CASSGRAAEQASGANVLTF
TRBJ2-1	TRBV2	NA	NA	TGTGCCAGCGCAGGGGGACTAGCCTACAATGAGCAGTTCTTC	CASAGGLAYNEQFF
TRBJ1-1	TRBV5-1	many	TRBD1	TGCGCCAGCAGCCCGGACAGGGTTGAAGACACTGAAGCTTTCTTT	CASSPDRVEDTEAFF
TRBJ2-7	TRBV5-1	few	TRBD1	TGCGCCAGCAGCTTGGCCCCGGGGCCAGGGGGTGAGCAGTACTTC	CASSLAPGPGGEQYF
TRBJ2-5	TRBV6-5	NA	NA	TGTGCCAGCAGTTACTCGAGCGCCCTCCAAGAGACCCAGTACTTC	CASSYSSALQETQYF
TRBJ2-4	TRBV5-8	many	NA	TGTGCCAGCAGCCGACCAGGTTTAAACATTCAGTACTTC	CASSRPGLNIQYF
TRBJ2-1	TRBV28	few	TRBD2	TGTGCCAGCAGGACTAGCCGTGAGCAGTTCTTC	CASRTSREQFF
TRBJ2-7	TRBV11-2	many	TRBD1	TGTGCCAGCAGCTTAGGAGTGGGACAGATTTACGAGCAGTACTTC	CASSLGVGQIYEQYF
TRBJ1-1	TRBV24-1	many	NA	TGTGCCACCAGTGGGACGGGGCTCAACACTGAAGCTTTCTTT	CATSGTGLNTEAFF
TRBJ2-2	TRBV3-1	NA	NA	TGTGCCAGCATTGGCGCCGGGGTGCTGTTTTTT	CASIGAGVLFF
TRBJ2-1	TRBV9	many	TRBD2	TGTGCCAGCAGCGTCGGACTAGTCACGGAGGAAGGGAAGTTCTTC	CASSVGLVTEEGKFF
TRBJ2-1	TRBV18	many	NA	TGTGCCAGCTCACCACGGGAACGTGAGCAGTTCTTC	CASSPREREQFF
TRBJ2-3	TRBV7-9	NA	NA	TGTGCCAGCAGCTTAGCGCTGGCAGGGGTGGCAGATACGCAGTATTTT	CASSLALAGVADTQYF
TRBJ1-1	TRBV20-1	many	NA	TGCAGTGCTACCCGACTCGACAGAAACAAGAACACTGAAGCTTTCTTT	CSATRLDRNKNTEAFF
TRBJ2-5	TRBV12-3/TRBV12-4	few	NA	TGTGCCAGCAGTTATAGGCGGGAGACCCAGTACTTC	CASSYRRETQYF
TRBJ2-1	TRBV7-9	NA	TRBD1	TGTGCCAGCGGGGACAGGTCCTGGGGGTTCGGTGAGCAGTTCTTC	CASGDRSWGFGEQFF
TRBJ2-7	TRBV24-1	many	TRBD1	TGTGCCACCAGTGATTCCTCCGGGACAGGGAACGAGCAGTACTTC	CATSDSSGTGNEQYF
TRBJ1-2	TRBV5-1	few	NA	TGCGCCAGCAGCTTGGACCAGGTCCGTGGCTACACCTTC	CASSLDQVRGYTF
TRBJ1-1	TRBV20-1	few	TRBD1	TGCAGTGCTAGAGTCCAGGGGGCGTCGTGGACTGAAGCTTTCTTT	CSARVQGASWTEAFF
TRBJ2-1	TRBV19	few	TRBD2	TGTGCCAGTAGTATGGGGTCGGGGGGGGTTTACAATGAGCAGTTCTTC	CASSMGSGGVYNEQFF
TRBJ2-7	TRBV21-1	few	NA	TGTGCCAGCAGTCTCCCACGGGACTTACATCTCGAGCAGTACTTC	CASSLPRDLHLEQYF
TRBJ2-5	TRBV29-1	few	NA	TGCAGCGAGACCGTGGGGCCGGAGACCCAGTACTTC	CSETVGPETQYF
TRBJ1-5	TRBV2	few	TRBD1	TGTGCCAGCAGTGTGGCCAGGGGGCAGAATCAGCCCCAGCATTTT	CASSVARGQNQPQHF
TRBJ1-2	TRBV12-3/TRBV12-4	many	NA	TGTGCCAGCAGGACAGATGCTAACTATGGCTACACCTTC	CASRTDANYGYTF
TRBJ1-6	TRBV2	many	NA	TGTGCCAGCAGTGAACTGAGCAGGGTAGGATCACCCCTCCACTTT	CASSELSRVGSPLHF
TRBJ2-5	TRBV20-1	NA	NA	TGCAGTGCTACCACCGGGACTCTCAGGGAGACCCAGTACTTC	CSATTGTLRETQYF
TRBJ1-1	TRBV30	few	NA	TGTGCCTGGAGCCTGGGACCTATGAACACTGAAGCTTTCTTT	CAWSLGPMNTEAFF
TRBJ2-3	TRBV6-4	once	TRBD2	TGTGCCAGCAGTCAAGAAGCGGGGAGCACAGATACGCAGTATTTT	CASSQEAGSTDTQYF
TRBJ2-1	TRBV7-9	few	TRBD2	TGTGCCAGCACTAGCGGGCGCAGCTCCTACAATGAGCAGTTCTTC	CASTSGRSSYNEQFF
TRBJ1-2	TRBV7-2	few	NA	TGTGCCAGCACCCATACGTCCCGAGCTAACTATGGCTACACCTTC	CASTHTSRANYGYTF
TRBJ2-2	TRBV20-1	NA	TRBD2	TGCAGTGTCACTCGGACTAGCGGGGACCTGAACACCGGGGAGCTGTTTTTT	CSVTRTSGDLNTGELFF
TRBJ2-3	TRBV5-1	few	TRBD2	TGCGCCAGCAGCCTAGAACCGGGACTAGCGGGCACAGATACGCAGTATTTT	CASSLEPGLAGTDTQYF
TRBJ1-4	TRBV5-4	few	TRBD1	TGTGCCAGCAGAGCCGCGGGACAGTTGGATGAAAAACTGTTTTTT	CASRAAGQLDEKLFF
TRBJ2-3	TRBV5-1	many	NA	TGCGCCAGCAGTCCTCGTACGGATACGCAGTATTTT	CASSPRTDTQYF
TRBJ2-3	TRBV20-1	many	TRBD1	TGCAGTGCTAGGCGGCAGGGGGCAACAGATACGCAGTATTTT	CSARRQGATDTQYF
TRBJ2-2	TRBV9	many	NA	TGTGCCAGCAAGGGGCAGCCTGAGACCGGGGAGCTGTTTTTT	CASKGQPETGELFF
TRBJ2-3	TRBV7-2	few	NA	TGTGCCAGCAGCTTAGTTCCCCCCCCCCTTACCACAGATACGCAGTATTTT	CASSLVPPPLTTDTQYF
TRBJ2-3	TRBV13	few	TRBD2	TGTGCCAGCAGCTACTATAGCGGGATGAGCACAGATACGCAGTATTTT	CASSYYSGMSTDTQYF
TRBJ1-6	TRBV14	few	NA	TGTGCCAGCAGCCAAGTAATCTCTTCACCCCTCCACTTT	CASSQVISSPLHF
TRBJ2-3	TRBV11-1	many	TRBD2	TGTGCCAGCAGCTTGACTAGCGGGGGCCCCACAGATACGCAGTATTTT	CASSLTSGGPTDTQYF
TRBJ2-1	TRBV10-3	many	NA	TGTGCCATCAGCGAGGGATGGTTGAACTACAATGAGCAGTTCTTC	CAISEGWLNYNEQFF
TRBJ2-5	TRBV15	many	TRBD2	TGTGCCACCAGAATCGCGGGAGGCCAAGAGACCCAGTACTTC	CATRIAGGQETQYF